These 11 T cell receptor beta chains were all obtained from the same sample, sequenced in a study of resident and recirculating memory T cells in vitiligo. Generated by immunoSEQ multiplex PCR, the TCRdb table keeps only in-frame clones and is missing some. The table has more than 70,000 clones, 92% seen once. Sequencing was performed on blood. The receptors were sampled from a male donor with vitiligo.

CDR3 amino acids: CATSSYRGGLAGGSDYNEQFF. In nucleotides, the CDR3 is TGTGCCACCAGCAGTTACAGGGGCGGTCTAGCGGGAGGGTCCGACTACAATGAGCAGTTCTTC. V gene TRBV15 combines with J gene TRBJ2-1; 12 positions match TRBD2. Looked up from germline, CDR1 is LNHNV and CDR2 is YYDKDF (reference sequence). The J segment lost 3 bases and the V segment lost 3 bases, leaving 18 bases of the junction unmatched. There are 21 residues in the CDR3. Combining the CDR3 with reference TRBV15 and TRBJ2-1 gives the whole variable domain DAMVIQNPRYQVTQFGKPVTLSCSQTLNHNVMYWYQQKSSQAPKLLFHYYDKDFNNEADTPDNFQSRRPNTSFCFLDIRSPGLGDTAMYLCATSSYRGGLAGGSDYNEQFFGPGTRLTVL.

The chain joins TRBV18 to TRBJ2-7; D might be TRBD2 (5 bases). This CDR3 contains 16 residues. Trimming took 3 bases from V and 0 from J, leaving 15 bases between them. CDR1 is KGHSH, CDR2 LQKENI, per germline. This CDR3 reads CASSPAQRTDSYEQYF. The CDR3 bases are TGTGCCAGCTCACCGGCTCAGCGGACGGACTCCTACGAGCAGTACTTC.

This chain joins TRBV20-1 and TRBJ2-7; D is perhaps TRBD2 (6 bases). The CDR3 totals 11 residues. From germline, CDR1 is DFQATT and CDR2 SNEGSKA (reference sequence). V was trimmed by 5 bases and J by 5 bases, leaving 10 bases between them. CDR3 coding DNA: TGCAGTGCTCCCCGCGGGGACGAGCAGTACTTC. Amino acids: CSAPRGDEQYF.

The CDR3 DNA reads TGTGCCAGCAGTCAAAAGGGGTGGCGGGGGCAGTACTTC. Its translation is CASSQKGWRGQYF. The chain is built from TRBV27 and TRBJ2-7; D is possibly TRBD2 (6 bases). The germline CDR1 and CDR2 sequences are MNHEY and SMNVEV (reference sequence). The CDR3 covers 13 residues. Trimming pared 5 bases from V and 9 bases from J, leaving 17 bases between.

The chain couples TRBV6-4 to TRBJ1-1; TRBD1 is a possible D gene (5 bases). The germline V and J ends were trimmed by 4 bases and 4 bases, with 13 bases remaining between them. Germline V gives CDR1 MRHNA, CDR2 SNTAGT. CDR3 size: 14 residues. The CDR3 nucleotides read TGTGCCAGCAGTGCACAGGCTGGGTCCACTGAAGCTTTCTTT. It yields the protein CASSAQAGSTEAFF.

V is TRBV4-2 and J is TRBJ1-1; 10 bases line up with TRBD1. Germline V gene lookup returns CDR1 LGHNA and CDR2 YNFKEQ. The CDR3 is 16 residues long. V shed 4 bases, J shed 0 bases, and the junction held 5 bases outside the gene matches. The CDR3: CASSPGTGEVNTEAFF. The CDR3 bases are TGTGCCAGCAGCCCGGGGACAGGGGAGGTGAACACTGAAGCTTTCTTT.

This clone is a singleton in its sample. This rearrangement joins TRBV7-9 to TRBJ2-1, with 11 bases fitting TRBD2. J lost 8 bases, V lost 4 bases, and 7 bases had no gene match. The CDR3 runs to 15 residues. Germline-derived CDR1 and CDR2 are SEHNR and FQNEAQ (reference sequence). CDR3 protein: CASSSTSGSQDEQFF. CDR3 in DNA: TGTGCCAGCAGCTCTACTAGCGGGAGTCAAGATGAGCAGTTCTTC.

The CDR3 spells CASSLGTRGYEQYF. DNA of the CDR3: TGTGCCAGCAGCTTAGGGACTAGGGGTTACGAGCAGTACTTC. This chain joins TRBV11-2 and TRBJ2-7; 7 nucleotides align to TRBD2. Trimming removed 1 base from V and 4 bases from J; junction bases left unmatched: 4. The CDR3 loop spans 14 amino acids. The V gene's germline CDR1 is SGHAT and CDR2 FQNNGV.

The genes are TRBV7-2 and TRBJ2-3; D unresolved. Trimming pared 1 base from V and 0 bases from J, leaving 5 bases between. The CDR3 spans 14 residues. In germline, CDR1 is SGHTA, CDR2 FQGNSA. The CDR3 region is CASSLGISTDTQYF. CDR3 nucleotides: TGTGCCAGCAGCTTAGGTATTAGCACAGATACGCAGTATTTT. Full variable domain (outside the CDR3, taken from reference TRBV7-2 and TRBJ2-3): GAGVSQSPSNKVTEKGKDVELRCDPISGHTALYWYRQSLGQGLEFLIYFQGNSAPDKSGLPSDRFSAERTGGSVSTLTIQRTQQEDSAVYLCASSLGISTDTQYFGPGTRLTVL.

The chain is built from TRBV30 and TRBJ1-1; no firm D call. Trimming removed 2 bases from V and 4 bases from J, with 23 bases in between. Germline assignment: CDR1 GTSNPN and CDR2 SVGIG (reference sequence). The CDR3 covers 17 residues. Written as DNA, the CDR3 is TGTGCCTGGAGTCCCTCCGGGCGGCCCTGGAGGAGCACTGAAGCTTTCTTT. Translating gives CAWSPSGRPWRSTEAFF. The whole variable domain, remainder taken from reference TRBV30 and TRBJ1-1, is SQTIHQWPATLVQPVGSPLSLECTVEGTSNPNLYWYRQAAGRGLQLLFYSVGIGQISSEVPQNLSASRPQDRQFILSSKKLLLSDSGFYLCAWSPSGRPWRSTEAFFGQGTRLTVV.

DNA for the CDR3: TGTGCCAGCAGCCCGACAGGGCGAACTGAAGCTTTCTTT. This translates into CASSPTGRTEAFF. The chain links TRBV7-3 to TRBJ1-1; the match to TRBD1 covers 7 bases. Germline assignment: CDR1 SGHTA and CDR2 FQGTGA. After removal of 5 bases from V and 5 bases from J, the junction contained 5 bases not matched to a gene. The CDR3 runs to 13 residues.